This T cell receptor beta chain was observed in a study of T cells in Graves' hyperthyroidism and ophthalmopathy. Study results and caveats: Blood also showed most of the thyroid clonotypes that were expanded above 0.001. Ophthalmopathy was identified by the model a median approximately 6.9 months ahead of onset.

The source of the PBMCs was 8.5 to 10 ml of fresh peripheral blood. Researchers took RNA transcripts and amplified the TCR beta CDR3 regions from them. In the first-round RT-PCR of the TCR CDR3, the HTBI primer set was used. TCRdb itself ran the multiplex PCR reads through MiXCR, one entry per CDR3 protein. The data hold about 210,000 distinct CDR3 sequences, with around 17% observed a single time. This CDR3 contains 13 residues. CDR1 and CDR2 from the germline V gene are ENHRY and SYGVKD. V gave up 11 bases and J gave up 7 bases, with 20 bases separating them. This clonotype was seen ten or more times. The antigen remains unidentified.

The clonotype comes from a man aged 40-49 years with Graves' hyperthyroidism. The chain employs TRBV10-3 and TRBJ2-5; D remains unclear. The specimen sequenced was blood. The CDR3 sequence is CASGLGDKATQYF. The CDR3 DNA sequence: TGTGCCTCGGGTTTAGGAGACAAAGCGACCCAGTACTTC.